Following are 22 T cell receptor beta chains from one sample sequenced in a study of spatial heterogeneity in lung cancer. TCRdb analysed the 5' RACE reads with MiXCR anew, one entry per CDR3 protein. The table includes about 52,000 distinct CDR3 sequences, 6% to 8.5% detected once. Time point given: blood at routine non-recurrence follow-up after resection. Whole RNA, which was extracted from tumor, nontumor lung tissue or frozen PBMC, was sequenced without any cell sorting. The sequences come from PBMCs, collected at follow-up. The origin of the receptors is a female donor with early-stage non-small cell lung cancer.

This clonotype was counted a few times. This rearrangement joins TRBV13 to TRBJ1-5; no clear D. Germline V gene data show CDR1 as PRHDT and CDR2 as FYEKMQ (reference sequence). V was shortened by 5 bases and J by 2 bases, with 4 bases between the two germline ends. This CDR3 is built from 12 residues. In DNA form, the CDR3 reads TGTGCCAGCAGCAAAGGCAATCAGCCCCAGCATTTT. It codes for CASSKGNQPQHF.

CDR3 amino acids: CASSPGDSGANVLTF. The CDR3 bases are TGTGCCAGCAGCCCCGGGGACTCTGGGGCCAACGTCCTGACTTTC. The V gene is TRBV5-5, the J gene TRBJ2-6; TRBD2 might be the D (5 bases). Germline-derived CDR1 and CDR2 are SGHKS and YYEKEE (reference sequence). V dropped 4 bases and J dropped 0 bases, with 8 bases sitting between them. CDR3 length: 15 residues.

Only a few counts were recorded for this clonotype. The chain joins TRBV18 to TRBJ1-5; D possibly corresponds to TRBD1 (6 bases). Between the trimmed V and J ends, which lost 8 bases and 3 bases, there was a span of 11 bases. Germline V lookup: CDR1 KGHSH, CDR2 LQKENI. The CDR3 is 13 residues long. The CDR3 DNA reads as TGTGCCAGCCTCCGGACAGTCAATCAGCCCCAGCATTTT. This translates into CASLRTVNQPQHF.

This clonotype has just one count. J is TRBJ2-1 and V is TRBV6-1, with D tentatively TRBD2 (6 bases). The CDR3 loop spans 16 amino acids. V lost 6 bases and J 0 bases, leaving 15 bases between the germline ends. CDR1 is MNHNS and CDR2 is SASEGT in the germline V gene. The DNA of the CDR3 is TGTGCCAGCAGAGAACCCGGGGGATACTCCTACAATGAGCAGTTCTTC. Protein product: CASREPGGYSYNEQFF.

V and J are TRBV11-3 and TRBJ2-2; D is unresolved. This CDR3 is built from 17 residues. Germline lookup yields CDR1 SGHNT and CDR2 YENEEA. V was pared by 1 base and J by 8 bases, with 20 bases between. CDR3 in DNA: TGTGCCAGCAGCTTAGTAATCCCTAGTAGTTCTACAGGGGAGCTGTTTTTT. It is translated as CASSLVIPSSSTGELFF.

This chain connects TRBV11-2 to TRBJ2-4; D not resolved. The germline V and J ends were trimmed by 10 bases and 1 base, with 23 bases remaining between them. The CDR3 consists of 17 residues. Germline CDR1 is SGHAT and CDR2 is FQNNGV. CDR3 sequence: CAIPNPPQPEAKNIQYF. CDR3 DNA sequence: TGTGCCATCCCTAACCCCCCCCAGCCCGAGGCCAAAAACATTCAGTACTTC. Based on the CDR3 plus reference TRBV11-2 and TRBJ2-4, the full variable domain is EAGVAQSPRYKIIEKRQSVAFWCNPISGHATLYWYQQILGQGPKLLIQFQNNGVVDDSQLPKDRFSAERLKGVDSTLKIQPAKLEDSAVYLCAIPNPPQPEAKNIQYFGAGTRLSVL.

The chain carries TRBV14 and TRBJ1-6; D unresolved. The V and J ends lost 0 bases and 8 bases respectively, with 8 bases between them. Germline V gene lookup returns CDR1 SGHDN and CDR2 FVKESK. The CDR3 extends over 14 amino acids. In nucleotides, the CDR3 is TGTGCCAGCAGCCAAGATTCATGGTATTCACCCCTCCACTTT. Translated: CASSQDSWYSPLHF.

The chain combines TRBV5-5 with TRBJ1-2; the D is unclear. The V end was cut by 4 bases, the J end by 4 bases, with 20 bases between. Germline V gene lookup returns CDR1 SGHKS and CDR2 YYEKEE (reference sequence). The CDR3 has 16 residues. CDR3 sequence reads: CASSPEQDTIRYGYTF. CDR3 sequence (DNA): TGTGCCAGCAGCCCGGAGCAAGACACAATTCGCTATGGCTACACCTTC. The full variable domain, its missing parts supplied by reference TRBV5-5 and TRBJ1-2, is DAGVTQSPTHLIKTRGQQVTLRCSPISGHKSVSWYQQVLGQGPQFIFQYYEKEERGRGNFPDRFSARQFPNYSSELNVNALLLGDSALYLCASSPEQDTIRYGYTFGSGTRLTVV.

The chain combines TRBV5-1 with TRBJ2-3, with D possibly TRBD2 on 6 matching bases. This CDR3 contains 18 residues. V lost 4 bases and J lost 3, with 24 bases in between. Germline values: CDR1 SGHRS, CDR2 YFSETQ. This CDR3 reads CASSGGDLWTAQTDTQYF. The DNA for the CDR3 is TGCGCCAGCAGCGGAGGGGACCTATGGACGGCCCAGACAGATACGCAGTATTTT.

This clonotype was seen at least ten times. The chain combines TRBV7-9 with TRBJ2-2; D ambiguous. Trimming left V 6 bases short and J 4 bases short, with 12 bases between. The CDR3 runs 14 residues. Germline V gives CDR1 SEHNR, CDR2 FQNEAQ (reference sequence). The CDR3 here is CASSVGESTGELFF. CDR3 DNA: TGTGCCAGCAGTGTAGGAGAGTCCACCGGGGAGCTGTTTTTT.

This clonotype appeared many times. The chain joins TRBV5-1 to TRBJ1-1; TRBD1 aligns across 7 bases. The CDR3 extends over 13 amino acids. The J segment lost 4 bases and the V segment lost 5 bases, leaving 5 bases of the junction unmatched. Germline CDR1 SGHRS, CDR2 YFSETQ. CDR3 amino acids: CASRQGPGTEAFF. The CDR3 region has the DNA TGCGCCAGCAGACAGGGGCCGGGCACTGAAGCTTTCTTT.

The count of this clonotype is one. One end of the junction is discordant with germline, which a read error may explain. V is TRBV6-6 and J is TRBJ1-1, with 9 bases that match TRBD1. This CDR3 has 14 residues. From germline, CDR1 is MNHNY and CDR2 SVGAGI (reference sequence). This CDR3 reads CASSFRGTGIEAYF. The CDR3 bases are TGTGCCAGCAGTTTCCGCGGGACAGGGATTGAAGCTTACTTT.

The sample holds a few counts of this clonotype. The J gene is TRBJ2-7, the V gene TRBV4-1; TRBD2 might be the D (6 bases). The CDR3 runs to 14 residues. CDR1 is MGHRA, CDR2 YSYEKL, per germline. V was clipped by 0 bases and J by 5 bases, with 11 bases between them. CDR3 DNA: TGCGCCAGCAGCCAAGATCGGGGGTACCACGAGCAGTACTTC. It yields the protein CASSQDRGYHEQYF.

This clonotype has more than one count but fewer than ten. CDR3 bases: TGCGCCAGCAGTCGACAGGGAGGAGATACGCAGTATTTT. This gives the protein CASSRQGGDTQYF. V is TRBV4-1 and J is TRBJ2-3, with D tentatively TRBD1 (7 bases). Trimming pared 6 bases from V and 5 bases from J, leaving 12 bases between. The CDR3 totals 13 residues. Germline CDR1 is MGHRA and CDR2 is YSYEKL.

The table lists this clonotype with many counts. This rearrangement joins TRBV15 to TRBJ2-3; D is perhaps TRBD1 or TRBD2 (6 bases each). V was shortened by 3 bases and J by 5 bases, with 18 bases between the two germline ends. The CDR3 is made up of 16 amino acids. Germline V CDR1 and CDR2: LNHNV, YYDKDF (reference sequence). This chain's CDR3 is CATSSPSGARIDTQYF. The DNA of the CDR3 is TGTGCCACCAGCAGCCCTTCGGGGGCCCGGATAGATACGCAGTATTTT.

This clonotype was seen ten or more times. The rearrangement uses TRBV7-2 and TRBJ1-2; 7 bases fit TRBD1. CDR3 length: 15 amino acids. V shed 3 bases and J 5 bases; nucleotides not matched to a gene: 9. The germline gives CDR1 SGHTA, CDR2 FQGNSA. The CDR3 sequence: CASSFPGGRDYGYTF. In DNA form, the CDR3 reads TGTGCCAGCAGCTTTCCAGGGGGTAGAGATTATGGCTACACCTTC.

This clonotype was observed a few times. This rearrangement joins TRBV20-1 to TRBJ1-2; tentatively, D is TRBD1 (6 bases). Between the trimmed V and J ends, which lost 1 base and 2 bases, there was a span of 11 bases. The CDR3 covers 14 residues. The germline V gene encodes CDR1 DFQATT and CDR2 SNEGSKA (reference sequence). CDR3: CSARGQGPNYGYTF. The CDR3 DNA reads TGCAGTGCTAGAGGGCAGGGGCCGAACTATGGCTACACCTTC.

This clonotype appeared a few times. The chain recombines TRBV28 with TRBJ2-7, with D possibly called TRBD1 or TRBD2 (6 bases each). From germline, CDR1 is MDHEN and CDR2 SYDVKM. Trimming removed 6 bases at V and 3 bases at J, with 9 bases between. The CDR3 runs to 12 residues. The CDR3 here is CASSEGGYEQYF. CDR3 nucleotide sequence: TGTGCCAGCAGCGAGGGGGGCTACGAGCAGTACTTC.

This chain links TRBV7-2 with TRBJ2-1, with 9 bases that match TRBD2. J was trimmed by 0 bases and V by 7 bases; bases with no gene match: 4. The germline V gene has CDR1 SGHTA and CDR2 FQGNSA. This CDR3 region has 15 residues. CDR3 sequence: CASKPSGTSYNEQFF. CDR3 DNA: TGTGCCAGCAAACCTAGCGGGACCTCCTACAATGAGCAGTTCTTC.

This clonotype showed up just a few times. The genes are TRBV5-5 and TRBJ2-7; tentatively, D is TRBD2 (6 bases). CDR3 size: 16 residues. V lost 4 bases and J lost 3, with 20 bases in between. Germline loops: CDR1 SGHKS, CDR2 YYEKEE (reference sequence). CDR3 sequence reads: CASSPLGRDWDYEQYF. The CDR3 DNA reads as TGTGCCAGCAGCCCACTCGGCCGGGACTGGGACTACGAGCAGTACTTC.

This clonotype was recorded a few times. The chain carries TRBV7-2 and TRBJ2-4, with 10 bases that match TRBD2. V lost 4 bases, J lost 9 bases, and 6 bases stayed unmatched. The germline CDR1 and CDR2 sequences are SGHTA and FQGNSA. This CDR3 is built from 14 residues. In DNA form, the CDR3 reads TGTGCCAGCAGCTCCTATAGCGGGGGGTTCATTCAGTACTTC. Protein: CASSSYSGGFIQYF.

V is TRBV12-3 or TRBV12-4 and J is TRBJ1-3, with TRBD1 matching over 7 bases. The CDR3 has 14 amino acids. V lost 5 bases, J lost 4 bases, and 5 bases stayed unmatched. The CDR3 loop reads CASSIRGSGNTIYF. In nucleotides, the CDR3 is TGTGCCAGCAGTATCAGGGGGTCCGGAAACACCATATATTTT.